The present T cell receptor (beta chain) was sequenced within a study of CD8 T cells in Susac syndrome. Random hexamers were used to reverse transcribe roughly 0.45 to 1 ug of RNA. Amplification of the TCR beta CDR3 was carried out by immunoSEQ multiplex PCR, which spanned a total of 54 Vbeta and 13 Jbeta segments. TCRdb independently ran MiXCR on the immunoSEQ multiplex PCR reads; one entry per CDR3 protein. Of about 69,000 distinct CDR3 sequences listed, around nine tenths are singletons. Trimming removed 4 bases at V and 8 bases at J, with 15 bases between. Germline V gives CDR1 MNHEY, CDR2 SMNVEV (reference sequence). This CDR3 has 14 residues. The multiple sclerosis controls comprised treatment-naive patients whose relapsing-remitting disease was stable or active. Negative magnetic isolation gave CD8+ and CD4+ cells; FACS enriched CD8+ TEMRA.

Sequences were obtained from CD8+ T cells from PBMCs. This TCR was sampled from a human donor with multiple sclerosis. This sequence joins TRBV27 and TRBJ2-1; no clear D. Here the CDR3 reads CASSYRTLGDEQFF. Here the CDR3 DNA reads TGTGCCAGCAGTTATAGGACCCTCGGCGATGAGCAGTTCTTC.